Each of the 32 T cell receptor beta chains below was sequenced from the same sample in a study of control samples from healthy donors and cancer patients. Only in-frame clones appear in the TCRdb table, and some are missing; sequencing was by immunoSEQ multiplex PCR. There are 200,000 or so clones in the sample; roughly 94% occur only once, and about 1.6% lies in the top ten. The specimen was blood. Receptor source: a man in his forties or fifties in good health.

There are a few counts of this clone. This chain uses TRBV11-2 with TRBJ2-1, with a possible D match to TRBD2 (5 bases). The CDR3 has 11 residues. The V and J ends lost 4 bases and 8 bases respectively, with 6 bases between them. The germline V gene encodes CDR1 SGHAT and CDR2 FQNNGV. The CDR3 nucleotides are TGTGCCAGCAGCTCGGGATATGAGCAGTTCTTC. Translated, it gives CASSSGYEQFF.

In DNA form, the CDR3 reads TGTGCCAGCAGCTTAAACTCCTTGAACACTGAAGCTTTCTTT. It yields the protein CASSLNSLNTEAFF. The genes are TRBV7-2 and TRBJ1-1; D not certain. The CDR3 covers 14 residues. V was clipped by 2 bases and J by 0 bases, with 7 bases between them. Germline CDR1 and CDR2: SGHTA and FQGNSA.

V is TRBV4-2 and J is TRBJ1-3; no reliable D call. This CDR3 is built from 13 residues. V lost 0 bases and J 5 bases, leaving 5 bases between the germline ends. The V gene's germline CDR1 is LGHNA and CDR2 YNFKEQ. CDR3 coding DNA: TGTGCCAGCAGCCAAGATCGAAGAAACACCATATATTTT. Translating it yields CASSQDRRNTIYF.

The chain links TRBV18 to TRBJ2-1; no firm D call. The CDR3 is 14 amino acids. V was pared by 1 base and J by 1 base, with 5 bases between. Looked up from germline, CDR1 is KGHSH and CDR2 is LQKENI. This CDR3 is CASSPQISYNEQFF. The CDR3 DNA is TGTGCCAGCTCACCACAAATTTCCTACAATGAGCAGTTCTTC.

The chain is built from TRBV20-1 and TRBJ2-1; weak D call: TRBD2 (5 bases). The CDR3 runs to 10 residues. CDR1 and CDR2 (germline): DFQATT, SNEGSKA (reference sequence). The V and J ends lost 6 bases and 14 bases respectively, with 14 bases between them. The CDR3 spells CSASRDDEFF. The CDR3 nucleotides read TGCAGTGCCTCGAGGGATGACGAGTTCTTC.

The rearrangement links TRBV7-9 to TRBJ2-6; tentatively, D is TRBD1 (5 bases). Trimming cost V 5 bases and J 1 base, with 15 bases left between them. This CDR3 has 17 amino acids. The germline gives CDR1 SEHNR, CDR2 FQNEAQ (reference sequence). The CDR3 DNA is TGTGCCAGCAGCCCCGGGTTACAGGCATCTGGGGCCAACGTCCTGACTTTC. Translation gives CASSPGLQASGANVLTF.

CDR3 sequence: CASSEDYLSYNEQFF. The CDR3 DNA reads as TGTGCCAGCAGTGAGGACTATCTCTCCTACAATGAGCAGTTCTTC. V is TRBV6-1 and J is TRBJ2-1, with a tentative D call TRBD2 (6 bases). V lost 3 bases, J lost 0 bases, and 9 bases lay in between. Germline V gene lookup returns CDR1 MNHNS and CDR2 SASEGT. This CDR3 has 15 amino acids.

This chain joins TRBV11-2 and TRBJ2-1; D is unclear. V was pared by 3 bases and J by 6 bases, with 21 bases between. CDR3 length equals 17 residues. Per the germline V gene, CDR1 is SGHAT and CDR2 is FQNNGV. The CDR3 loop reads CASSFPPGWNPPNEQFF. In DNA, the CDR3 is TGTGCCAGCAGCTTCCCCCCCGGGTGGAACCCCCCCAATGAGCAGTTCTTC.

V is TRBV19 and J is TRBJ1-2; TRBD1 might be the D (6 bases). Germline lookup yields CDR1 LNHDA and CDR2 SQIVND (reference sequence). The CDR3 has 13 amino acids. The V gene lost 6 bases and the J gene lost 4 bases, with 12 bases spanning the gap. The CDR3 DNA follows: TGTGCCAGTAGGATCCAGGGGACCTATGGCTACACCTTC. Its translation: CASRIQGTYGYTF.

The chain uses TRBV5-1 and TRBJ2-7; 8 bases match TRBD1. Germline V gene lookup returns CDR1 SGHRS and CDR2 YFSETQ. The CDR3 loop spans 14 amino acids. V shed 2 bases and J 3 bases; nucleotides not matched to a gene: 4. This CDR3 reads CASSFLDRGYEQYF. CDR3 bases: TGCGCCAGCAGCTTCCTCGACAGGGGCTACGAGCAGTACTTC.

The rearrangement joins TRBV7-6 to TRBJ1-1; 8 positions agree with TRBD1. The CDR3 extends over 17 amino acids. The V gene end was trimmed by 0 bases and the J gene end by 0 bases; junction bases not matched to a gene: 6. The germline CDR1 and CDR2 sequences are SGHVS and FNYEAQ. For the CDR3, the DNA is TGTGCCAGCAGCTTAGCTGCCGGACAGGGTATGAACACTGAAGCTTTCTTT. Residues: CASSLAAGQGMNTEAFF.

This clone was observed a few times. This rearrangement joins TRBV6-5 to TRBJ1-1, with D uncertain. Trimming cost V 6 bases and J 0 bases, with 8 bases left between them. The CDR3 has 13 amino acids. Germline assignment: CDR1 MNHEY and CDR2 SVGAGI. The DNA for the CDR3 is TGTGCCAGCAGAGGGAACCTGAACACTGAAGCTTTCTTT. Protein sequence: CASRGNLNTEAFF.

The chain carries TRBV4-1 and TRBJ2-6; the D call may be TRBD1 or TRBD2 (5 bases each). This CDR3 comprises 16 residues. V lost 1 base and J lost 4, with 11 bases in between. The germline CDR1 and CDR2 sequences are MGHRA and YSYEKL. CDR3 in amino acids: CASSQAWGSGANVLTF. CDR3 coding DNA: TGCGCCAGCAGCCAAGCATGGGGGTCCGGGGCCAACGTCCTGACTTTC.

The count of this clone is one. This chain connects TRBV19 to TRBJ1-2; D is uncertain. Germline CDR1 is LNHDA and CDR2 is SQIVND (reference sequence). With 6 bases removed from V and 2 bases from J, the gap between germline ends came to 16 bases. This CDR3 spans 15 amino acids. DNA of the CDR3: TGTGCCAGTAGACTCGTCGGCGCAGGAAACTATGGCTACACCTTC. This encodes CASRLVGAGNYGYTF.

The CDR3 loop is CASSGEGLVPQHF. CDR3 coding DNA: TGTGCCAGCAGTGGTGAGGGGCTGGTGCCCCAGCATTTT. V and J are TRBV2 and TRBJ1-5, with TRBD1 as a possible D gene (5 bases). Germline CDR1 reads SNHLY; CDR2 reads FYNNEI. V was cut by 4 bases and J by 9 bases, with 13 bases left in between. The CDR3 is 13 amino acids.

The V and J genes are TRBV4-2 and TRBJ2-3; D unclear. Germline V gene sequence: CDR1 LGHNA, CDR2 YNFKEQ. V lost 2 bases and J 1 base, leaving 10 bases between the germline ends. The CDR3 is 15 residues long. CDR3 region: CASSQSDKRTDTQYF. In DNA form, the CDR3 reads TGTGCCAGCAGCCAATCAGACAAGCGCACAGATACGCAGTATTTT.

This chain uses TRBV10-3 with TRBJ1-1; 7 bases align to TRBD1. CDR3 size: 15 residues. Germline values: CDR1 ENHRY, CDR2 SYGVKD. V was pared by 8 bases and J by 6 bases, with 15 bases of the junction left unmatched. Here the CDR3 DNA reads TGTGCCATCCTCACTTCCGCAGGGGGGGGCCCTGAAGCTTTCTTT. Translating gives CAILTSAGGGPEAFF.

The rearrangement links TRBV5-1 to TRBJ1-5, with no clear D. V was pared by 0 bases and J by 7 bases, with 17 bases between. This CDR3 contains 16 residues. Germline assignment: CDR1 SGHRS and CDR2 YFSETQ. In DNA form, the CDR3 reads TGCGCCAGCAGCTTGGCCCCCCCCGAAGGCGGCCAGCCCCAGCATTTT. This gives the protein CASSLAPPEGGQPQHF.

The gene calls are TRBV7-9 and TRBJ2-3, with 8 nucleotides matching TRBD2. CDR3 length equals 14 residues. CDR1 and CDR2 (germline): SEHNR, FQNEAQ (reference sequence). The junction had 5 bases not matched to a gene; V was cut back by 5 bases and J by 4 bases. As DNA, the CDR3 is TGTGCCAGCAGCACTGGGACTAGTGCAGATACGCAGTATTTT. Amino acids: CASSTGTSADTQYF.

The chain combines TRBV28 with TRBJ1-6; D uncertain. The CDR3 consists of 16 residues. Deletions cut 4 bases from V and 3 bases from J, with 13 bases between. CDR1 is MDHEN, CDR2 SYDVKM, per germline. DNA of the CDR3: TGTGCCAGCAGTTCGCCTCGGGATAGCTATAATTCACCCCTCCACTTT. As protein: CASSSPRDSYNSPLHF.

This clone was detected only once. The chain joins TRBV6-5 to TRBJ1-4; no clear D. The CDR3 contains 14 residues. Germline CDR1 and CDR2: MNHEY and SVGAGI. V was trimmed by 6 bases and J by 0 bases, leaving 8 bases between them. CDR3 nucleotide sequence: TGTGCCAGCAGCATATCTGCAACTAATGAAAAACTGTTTTTT. Translating gives CASSISATNEKLFF.

Regarding this clone: This sample includes further DNA sequences coding for the same CDR3. The chain couples TRBV18 to TRBJ2-5; no reliable D call. The V and J ends lost 3 bases and 3 bases respectively, with 5 bases between them. The CDR3 covers 12 residues. Looked up from germline, CDR1 is KGHSH and CDR2 is LQKENI. The CDR3 nucleotides are TGTGCCAGCTCACCTCAAGAAGAGACCCAGTACTTC. Translation: CASSPQEETQYF. Supplemented by reference TRBV18 and TRBJ2-5, the full variable domain reads NAGVMQNPRHLVRRRGQEARLRCSPMKGHSHVYWYRQLPEEGLKFMVYLQKENIIDESGMPKERFSAEFPKEGPSILRIQQVVRGDSAAYFCASSPQEETQYFGPGTRLLVL.

This chain connects TRBV7-2 to TRBJ2-1; a possible D gene is TRBD2 (6 bases). Germline V lookup: CDR1 SGHTA, CDR2 FQGNSA. The CDR3 contains 15 residues. V gave up 3 bases and J gave up 6 bases, with 15 bases separating them. CDR3 coding DNA: TGTGCCAGCAGCTTGCGGACCGGAGGGGTCAATGAGCAGTTCTTC. Residues: CASSLRTGGVNEQFF.

This clone was found once. This chain uses TRBV3-1 (or the pseudogene TRBV3-2) with TRBJ1-1; the match to TRBD1 covers 7 bases. CDR1 is LGHDT, CDR2 YNNKEL, per germline (reference sequence). The V and J ends lost 0 bases and 4 bases, in that order; junction bases with no gene match: 8. The CDR3 contains 16 residues. CDR3 sequence reads: CASSQDQPRQGTEAFF. The DNA for the CDR3 is TGTGCCAGCAGCCAAGATCAGCCCCGACAGGGCACTGAAGCTTTCTTT.

V is TRBV2 and J is TRBJ2-6, with 7 bases lining up with TRBD1. The CDR3 totals 15 residues. The germline gives CDR1 SNHLY, CDR2 FYNNEI. V lost 5 bases to trimming and J lost 4 bases; unmatched junction nucleotides: 5. The CDR3 sequence: CASSLTGAGANVLTF. CDR3 in DNA: TGTGCCAGCAGTCTCACAGGGGCCGGGGCCAACGTCCTGACTTTC. Filled out from reference TRBV2 and TRBJ2-6, the complete variable domain reads EPEVTQTPSHQVTQMGQEVILRCVPISNHLYFYWYRQILGQKVEFLVSFYNNEISEKSEIFDDQFSVERPDGSNFTLKIRSTKLEDSAMYFCASSLTGAGANVLTFGAGSRLTVL.

This chain links TRBV19 with TRBJ1-6; D unresolved. V lost 3 bases and J lost 10, with 16 bases in between. This CDR3 has 15 residues. Germline CDR1 is LNHDA and CDR2 is SQIVND (reference sequence). For the CDR3, the DNA is TGTGCCAGTAGTATTCCGGGAACGGGCCGGTCACCCCTCCACTTT. Translated: CASSIPGTGRSPLHF.

V usage is TRBV5-6 and J usage is TRBJ2-7; maybe TRBD1 (5 bases). Germline CDR1 and CDR2: SGHDT and YYEEEE. V was cut by 0 bases and J by 6 bases, with 10 bases left in between. CDR3 length: 13 residues. As DNA, the CDR3 is TGTGCCAGCAGCTTGGGACAGTGGTCCGAGCAGTACTTC. Translated, it gives CASSLGQWSEQYF.

The rearrangement joins TRBV6-5 to TRBJ1-2, with TRBD1 as a possible D gene (5 bases). Trimming left V 2 bases short and J 8 bases short, with 12 bases between. The CDR3 runs 13 residues. Germline assignment: CDR1 MNHEY and CDR2 SVGAGI. CDR3 bases: TGTGCCAGCAGTTACGGGGGGAGGGAAGGCTACACCTTC. It specifies CASSYGGREGYTF.

J is TRBJ2-2 and V is TRBV28, with D unclear. CDR3 length equals 13 residues. Germline assignment: CDR1 MDHEN and CDR2 SYDVKM. V dropped 3 bases and J dropped 3 bases, with 5 bases sitting between them. This CDR3 is CASSLIDTGELFF. The CDR3 bases are TGTGCCAGCAGTTTGATCGACACCGGGGAGCTGTTTTTT.

CDR3 DNA sequence: TGTGCCAGCAGTTTGGAGGGAGGGCGGGCTTTCTTT. As protein: CASSLEGGRAFF. The chain is built from TRBV27 and TRBJ1-1, with unresolved D. With 3 bases removed from V and 11 bases from J, the gap between germline ends came to 13 bases. The germline V gene encodes CDR1 MNHEY and CDR2 SMNVEV (reference sequence). The CDR3 length is 12 residues.

V and J are TRBV5-1 and TRBJ2-2, with D possibly matching TRBD2 (6 bases). V was pared by 3 bases and J by 0 bases, with 12 bases between. Germline V lookup: CDR1 SGHRS, CDR2 YFSETQ. This CDR3 is built from 16 residues. This CDR3 is CASSSGVVPNTGELFF. CDR3 in DNA: TGCGCCAGCAGCTCGGGAGTGGTCCCGAACACCGGGGAGCTGTTTTTT.

This chain links TRBV6-5 with TRBJ1-2; D call uncertain. The V and J ends lost 2 bases and 0 bases respectively, with 7 bases between them. CDR3 length: 14 amino acids. The germline V gene has CDR1 MNHEY and CDR2 SVGAGI. The CDR3 region is CASSYRSANYGYTF. The CDR3, as DNA: TGTGCCAGCAGTTACCGGTCTGCTAACTATGGCTACACCTTC.